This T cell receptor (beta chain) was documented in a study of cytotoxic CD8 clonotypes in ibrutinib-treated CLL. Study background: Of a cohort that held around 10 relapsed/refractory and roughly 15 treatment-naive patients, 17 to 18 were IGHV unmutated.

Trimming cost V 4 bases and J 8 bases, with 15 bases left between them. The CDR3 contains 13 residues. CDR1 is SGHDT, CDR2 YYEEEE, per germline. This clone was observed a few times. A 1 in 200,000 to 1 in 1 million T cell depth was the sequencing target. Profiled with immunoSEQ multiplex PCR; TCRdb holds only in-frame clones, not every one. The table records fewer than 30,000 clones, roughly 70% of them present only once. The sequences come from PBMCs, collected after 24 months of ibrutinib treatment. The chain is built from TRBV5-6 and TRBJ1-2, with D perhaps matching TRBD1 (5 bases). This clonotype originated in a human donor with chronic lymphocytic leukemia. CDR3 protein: CASSPLGDGGYTF. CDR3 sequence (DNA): TGTGCCAGCAGCCCGCTGGGGGACGGAGGCTACACCTTC.